This T cell receptor beta chain was captured by sequencing in a study of regulatory T cells in long-lasting Graves disease. Stated time point: newly diagnosed GD, antithyroid drugs for less than 3 months. PBMC RNA was the source of the TCR library. With iRepertoire HTBI primers and Arm-PCR of CDR3 regions, TCR beta libraries were built. TCRdb independently ran MiXCR on the multiplex PCR reads; one entry per CDR3 protein. The table shows a few hundred thousand distinct CDR3 sequences, with around 15% occurring only once. The CDR3 spans 15 residues. The V gene lost 1 base and the J gene lost 1 base, with 7 bases spanning the gap. Germline V gives CDR1 LGHNA, CDR2 YSLEER. Findings of the study overall: New patients shared fewer public clonotypes (roughly 910) than persistent patients did (2,741).

Many counts were recorded for this clonotype. No antigen is known for it. The data also belong to a second study, concerning T cells in Graves' hyperthyroidism and ophthalmopathy.

This TCR came from a woman under 30 with Graves disease. The V and J genes are TRBV4-3 and TRBJ2-2; possibly TRBD2 for D (6 bases). The starting material was peripheral blood mononuclear cells (PBMCs), obtained at new diagnosis, from a patient treated with antithyroid drugs. This CDR3 is CASSQVGGNTGELFF. Here the CDR3 DNA reads TGCGCCAGCAGCCAAGTCGGGGGGAACACCGGGGAGCTGTTTTTT.